What follows is one T cell receptor (beta chain) and its context. The germline gives CDR1 SGHKS, CDR2 YYEKEE (reference sequence). The length of the CDR3 is 14 residues. V gave up 4 bases and J gave up 7 bases, with 15 bases separating them. The data derive from a study of CD8 T cells in Susac syndrome. Reverse transcription used roughly 0.45 to 1 ug RNA and random hexamers. With immunoSEQ multiplex PCR, TCR beta CDR3 was amplified across 54 Vbeta and 13 Jbeta. TCRdb independently ran MiXCR on the immunoSEQ multiplex PCR reads; one entry per CDR3 protein. The sample holds about 300,000 distinct CDR3 sequences, roughly 85% seen once.

The sequence was obtained from a human donor with multiple sclerosis. Sequencing input: CD8+ T cells from PBMCs. The chain has TRBV5-5 and TRBJ1-5; weak D call: TRBD1 (6 bases). The CDR3 DNA reads as TGTGCCAGCAGCCCAAACGCAGGGGAACAGCCCCAGCATTTT. Its translation is CASSPNAGEQPQHF.